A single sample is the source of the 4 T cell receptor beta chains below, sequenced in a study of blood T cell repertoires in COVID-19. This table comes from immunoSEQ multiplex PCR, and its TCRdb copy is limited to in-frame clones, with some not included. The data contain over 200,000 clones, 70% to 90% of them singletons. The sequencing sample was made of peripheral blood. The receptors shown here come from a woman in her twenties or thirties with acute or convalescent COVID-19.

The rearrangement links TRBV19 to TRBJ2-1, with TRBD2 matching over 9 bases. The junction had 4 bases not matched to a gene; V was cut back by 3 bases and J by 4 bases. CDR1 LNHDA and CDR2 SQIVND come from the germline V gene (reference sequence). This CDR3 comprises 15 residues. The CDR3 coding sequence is TGTGCCAGTAGTATTAGCGGGAGTTTGTACAATGAGCAGTTCTTC. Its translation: CASSISGSLYNEQFF.

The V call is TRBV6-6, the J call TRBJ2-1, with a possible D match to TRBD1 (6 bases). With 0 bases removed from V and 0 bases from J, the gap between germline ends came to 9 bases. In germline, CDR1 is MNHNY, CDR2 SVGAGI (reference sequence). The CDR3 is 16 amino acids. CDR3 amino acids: CASSYSQGISYNEQFF. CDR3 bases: TGTGCCAGCAGTTACTCCCAGGGGATCTCCTACAATGAGCAGTTCTTC.

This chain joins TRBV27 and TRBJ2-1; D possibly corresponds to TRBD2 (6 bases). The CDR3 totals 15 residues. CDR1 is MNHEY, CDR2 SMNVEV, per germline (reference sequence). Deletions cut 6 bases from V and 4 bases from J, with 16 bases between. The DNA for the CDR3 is TGTGCCAGCAGGAGGTTCGCGGGGATATACAATGAGCAGTTCTTC. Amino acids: CASRRFAGIYNEQFF.

CDR3 protein: CASKGGGRISYNEQFF. In DNA, the CDR3 is TGTGCCTCCAAGGGGGGAGGGCGGATCTCCTACAATGAGCAGTTCTTC. The rearrangement uses TRBV30 and TRBJ2-1; a weak D match, TRBD2 (7 bases). CDR1 and CDR2 from the germline V gene are GTSNPN and SVGIG (reference sequence). Trimming cost V 7 bases and J 0 bases, with 19 bases left between them. The CDR3 covers 16 residues.